The 15 T cell receptor beta chains in this list originate from one sample, sequenced in a study of vaccination and CD4 T cells after COVID-19. Cultured CD4+ T cell DNA was sequenced using the Oncomine TCR Beta short-read assay. TCRdb analysed the PCR reads with MiXCR anew, one entry per CDR3 protein. The sample records some 15,000 distinct CDR3 sequences, less than 80% being singletons. Specified treatment: roughly 10-day PBMC culture with coronavirus spike peptide pools or control peptides (ViraFEST assay). Their antigen targets remain unknown. The sequencing input was CD4+ T cells from blood, cultured in vitro. Receptors originate from a human donor who had recovered from COVID-19.

This clonotype was counted a single time. V and J are TRBV20-1 and TRBJ1-1, with D perhaps matching TRBD1 (6 bases). Germline V gene data show CDR1 as DFQATT and CDR2 as SNEGSKA (reference sequence). Trimming took off 3 bases at V and 4 bases at J, with 18 bases between the two ends. CDR3 length: 15 amino acids. The CDR3 reads CSARVPGAGGTEAFF. CDR3 DNA: TGCAGTGCTAGGGTGCCAGGGGCCGGAGGCACTGAAGCTTTCTTT.

This clonotype appeared once. CDR3 nucleotide sequence: TGTGCCAGCAGGACGACAGGGGCGGGCGAGCAGTACTTC. Encoded protein: CASRTTGAGEQYF. This sequence joins TRBV6-1 and TRBJ2-7; 8 nucleotides match TRBD1. The CDR3 has 13 residues. The trim removed 6 bases at V and 6 bases at J, leaving 7 bases unmatched. Per the germline V gene, CDR1 is MNHNS and CDR2 is SASEGT.

Worth noting for this clonotype: It is unclear where the CDR3 begins or ends on the DNA, so no DNA is shown, and the CDR3 is as TCRdb lists it. The chain links TRBV7-5 to TRBJ1-6; the tabulated D call, TRBD1, remains unverified against the DNA. TRBV7-5 is labeled a pseudogene. The CDR3 spans 17 amino acids, including both terminal residues. The CDR3 sequence is CISVPEVGTVGNSPLHF.

V and J are TRBV27 and TRBJ1-4; D may be TRBD1 (5 bases). V lost 5 bases and J lost 4, with 14 bases in between. Germline-derived CDR1 and CDR2 are MNHEY and SMNVEV (reference sequence). The CDR3 spans 15 residues. The CDR3 protein is CASSPLGRVNEKLFF. The CDR3 bases are TGTGCCAGCAGTCCTCTGGGCAGGGTTAATGAAAAACTGTTTTTT.

The chain carries TRBV20-1 and TRBJ1-2; TRBD1 is a possible D gene (5 bases). Germline V gives CDR1 DFQATT, CDR2 SNEGSKA (reference sequence). The V gene lost 4 bases and the J gene lost 4 bases, with 16 bases spanning the gap. CDR3 length: 14 residues. CDR3 sequence reads: CSAISGSWGYGYTF. The CDR3 DNA reads as TGCAGTGCTATATCAGGGTCTTGGGGCTATGGCTACACCTTC.

This chain connects TRBV4-2 to TRBJ1-2; D gene unclear. V was pared by 3 bases and J by 7 bases, with 6 bases between. The V gene's germline CDR1 is LGHNA and CDR2 YNFKEQ. The CDR3 length is 11 residues. In DNA form, the CDR3 reads TGTGCCAGCAGCCAGGGTTTTGGCTACACCTTC. This translates into CASSQGFGYTF.

DNA of the CDR3: TGTGCCAGCAGTACCAGGGGTGGGAATTCACCCCTCCACTTT. Translation gives CASSTRGGNSPLHF. V and J are TRBV6-2 or TRBV6-3 and TRBJ1-6; D perhaps matches TRBD1 (6 bases). Germline assignment: CDR1 MNHEY and CDR2 SVGEGT. The V and J ends lost 5 bases and 7 bases respectively, with 12 bases between them. There are 14 residues in the CDR3.

The V and J genes are TRBV4-2 and TRBJ1-1, with D uncertain. The CDR3 extends over 15 amino acids. CDR1 is LGHNA and CDR2 is YNFKEQ in the germline V gene. V was pared by 0 bases and J by 7 bases, with 15 bases between. In DNA, the CDR3 is TGTGCCAGCAGCCAAGACGGGTGGAACAAGGGTGAAGCTTTCTTT. Protein sequence: CASSQDGWNKGEAFF.

This chain connects TRBV7-9 to TRBJ2-5, with D possibly TRBD1 on 6 matching bases. Germline V gives CDR1 SEHNR, CDR2 FQNEAQ (reference sequence). Trimming cost V 5 bases and J 4 bases, with 11 bases left between them. This CDR3 has 13 amino acids. CDR3 sequence (DNA): TGTGCCAGCAGCCTACTAGGGGGAGAGACCCAGTACTTC. It encodes CASSLLGGETQYF.

This clonotype has more than one count but fewer than ten. The genes are TRBV6-1 and TRBJ2-5; 9 positions agree with TRBD2. Germline assignment: CDR1 MNHNS and CDR2 SASEGT. Germline trimming cut 0 bases from V and 1 base from J; bases unmatched to any gene: 3. There are 16 residues in the CDR3. The CDR3 here is CASSEAPSGVQETQYF. The CDR3 coding sequence is TGTGCCAGCAGTGAAGCGCCTAGCGGGGTCCAAGAGACCCAGTACTTC.

The chain joins TRBV28 to TRBJ2-5, with 11 bases identical to TRBD2. Per the germline V gene, CDR1 is MDHEN and CDR2 is SYDVKM. The trim removed 1 base at V and 4 bases at J, leaving 5 bases unmatched. The CDR3 is 16 amino acids. CDR3 nucleotide sequence: TGTGCCAGCAGTTTATTGACTAGCGGGACTGGAGAGACCCAGTACTTC. The encoded protein is CASSLLTSGTGETQYF.

The genes are TRBV20-1 and TRBJ2-4, with unresolved D. Germline loops: CDR1 DFQATT, CDR2 SNEGSKA (reference sequence). The CDR3 has 13 amino acids. V lost 6 bases and J lost 7, with 16 bases in between. In DNA, the CDR3 is TGCAGTGCCTCACGACTTGCCGGGAACATTCAGTACTTC. Translating it yields CSASRLAGNIQYF.

The rearrangement joins TRBV30 to TRBJ2-7; D remains ambiguous. This CDR3 contains 12 residues. Trimming removed 3 bases at V and 4 bases at J, with 10 bases between. The germline gives CDR1 GTSNPN, CDR2 SVGIG (reference sequence). CDR3 DNA sequence: TGTGCCTGGAGCTATACAGAGTACGAGCAGTACTTC. Protein sequence: CAWSYTEYEQYF.

This clonotype was detected a few times. The chain combines TRBV6-1 with TRBJ1-5; D call uncertain. The CDR3 totals 15 residues. CDR1 and CDR2 (germline): MNHNS, SASEGT. V dropped 8 bases and J dropped 1 base, with 15 bases sitting between them. The chain's CDR3 is CASAPEGISNQPQHF. The CDR3, as DNA: TGTGCCAGCGCACCGGAGGGTATAAGCAATCAGCCCCAGCATTTT.

This clonotype appeared a few times. The chain combines TRBV27 with TRBJ1-1, with a tentative D call TRBD1 (5 bases). Looked up from germline, CDR1 is MNHEY and CDR2 is SMNVEV (reference sequence). Trimming took off 2 bases at V and 1 base at J, with 11 bases between the two ends. The CDR3 runs 15 residues. DNA of the CDR3: TGTGCCAGCAGTTTAAGCTGGCAGGGGAACACTGAAGCTTTCTTT. It yields the protein CASSLSWQGNTEAFF.